The sequence of this T cell receptor (beta chain) was determined in a study of T cells after yellow fever vaccination. Study overall: Fractions containing few cells were prepared with SMART-Seq v4 Ultra Low Input. Notes on the study in general: Faster peaking, at day 5 versus 15, marked a secondary response that was weaker. Among all clonotypes, a small share was observed in both CD4 and CD8 compartments.

Production of TCR cDNA was by 5'RACE template switching, which also added a universal primer site and UMIs. Each CDR3 protein is one row after TCRdb ran MiXCR on the 5' RACE reads. The data hold around 550,000 distinct CDR3 sequences, with 19% observed a single time. This clonotype has ten or more counts. Its antigen is unknown. This receptor was obtained from a man younger than 45 who received the YFV17D yellow fever vaccine. Here the sequenced sample was PBMCs, taken 15 days after the yellow fever booster vaccination.

In DNA form, the CDR3 reads TGTGCCAGCAGTTTGAGTCTTCAGGGACCTTGGCAAGAGACCCAGTACTTC. Its protein is CASSLSLQGPWQETQYF. The rearrangement uses TRBV12-3 or TRBV12-4 and TRBJ2-5; the D gene could be TRBD1 or TRBD2 (5 bases each). The CDR3 length is 17 residues. Trimming took 3 bases from V and 2 from J, leaving 19 bases between them.